The rows below give T cell receptor beta chains drawn from one sample of a study of shared clonotypes between healthy human individuals. Clones were sequenced by immunoSEQ multiplex PCR, and TCRdb holds only the in-frame ones, with some missing. The sample has 700,000 to 950,000 clones, around 96% seen once. Sequenced material: naive CD8+ T cells sorted from blood. Every receptor here comes from a man younger than 40 in good health. The CDR3 runs from the conserved cysteine through the conserved F or W. D genes are given only for firm matches. Some rows mark clone size as missing; the rest say once, few, many or name a class of expanded clone.

V gene	D gene	J gene	clone size	CDR3 protein	CDR3 DNA
TRBV29-1	-	TRBJ1-5	-	CSVDMGDNQPQHF	TGCAGCGTTGATATGGGGGACAATCAGCCCCAGCATTTT
TRBV13	-	TRBJ2-7	-	CASSPRPRLNYEQYF	TGTGCCAGCAGCCCACGACCCCGGCTCAACTACGAGCAGTACTTC
TRBV7-7	-	TRBJ2-2	-	CASSRPGTGNTGELFF	TGTGCCAGCAGCCGACCCGGGACTGGGAACACCGGGGAGCTGTTTTTT
TRBV18	-	TRBJ2-7	-	CASSLLSAGDSSSYEQYF	TGTGCCAGCTCACTCCTTTCCGCTGGGGACTCGAGCTCCTACGAGCAGTACTTC
TRBV2	-	TRBJ1-2	-	CASSEPDLYRSNYGYTF	TGTGCCAGCAGTGAACCGGACCTATATCGATCAAACTATGGCTACACCTTC
TRBV7-2	TRBD1	TRBJ2-2	-	CASSSPGGWDAGELFF	TGTGCCAGCAGCTCCCCAGGGGGATGGGACGCCGGGGAGCTGTTTTTT
TRBV7-8	TRBD1	TRBJ2-7	-	CASSFERDRPSYEQYF	TGTGCCAGCAGCTTCGAAAGGGACAGGCCTTCCTACGAGCAGTACTTC
TRBV5-6	-	TRBJ1-1	-	CASSLGRKNTEAFF	TGTGCCAGCAGCTTGGGACGGAAGAACACTGAAGCTTTCTTT
TRBV5-1	-	TRBJ2-1	once	CASDPYSAGNEQFF	TGCGCCAGCGACCCTTATTCGGCTGGCAATGAGCAGTTCTTC
TRBV7-9	-	TRBJ2-7	-	CASIGDAPEWEQYF	TGTGCCAGCATTGGGGACGCCCCGGAGTGGGAGCAGTACTTC
TRBV6-1	-	TRBJ2-7	-	CASSRQDFSSYEQYF	TGTGCCAGCAGCCGACAGGACTTCTCCTCCTACGAGCAGTACTTC
TRBV10-1	-	TRBJ2-5	-	CASSESPTVEEETQYF	TGCGCCAGCAGTGAGTCCCCCACGGTCGAGGAGGAGACCCAGTACTTC
TRBV28	TRBD2	TRBJ2-7	-	CASTDVAGVAYEQYF	TGTGCCAGCACCGACGTAGCGGGAGTGGCCTACGAGCAGTACTTC
TRBV10-3	-	TRBJ2-7	-	CAIIGTDSYEQYF	TGTGCCATTATTGGGACGGACTCCTACGAGCAGTACTTC
TRBV7-9	-	TRBJ1-1	once	CASSLETTYAAFF	TGTGCCAGCAGCTTAGAAACGACGTACGCAGCTTTCTTT
TRBV4-3	TRBD2	TRBJ2-7	-	CASSLAFVGTSSYEQYF	TGCGCCAGCAGCCTTGCTTTTGTCGGGACTAGTTCCTACGAGCAGTACTTC
TRBV5-6	TRBD1	TRBJ2-1	-	CASSLGDSNEQFF	TGTGCCAGCAGCTTGGGGGACAGCAATGAGCAGTTCTTC
TRBV5-5	TRBD2	TRBJ2-3	-	CASSFGVTGGEDTQYF	TGTGCCAGCAGCTTTGGGGTTACCGGGGGGGAAGATACGCAGTATTTT
TRBV7-6	TRBD2	TRBJ2-1	-	CASSRLAGTDNEQFF	TGTGCCAGCAGCAGACTAGCGGGAACCGACAATGAGCAGTTCTTC
TRBV27	TRBD1	TRBJ1-1	-	CASSLGQGMNTEAFF	TGTGCCAGCAGCCTGGGACAGGGGATGAACACTGAAGCTTTCTTT
TRBV5-1	-	TRBJ2-7	-	CASSLAGGDEQYF	TGCGCCAGCAGCTTGGCCGGTGGCGACGAGCAGTACTTC
TRBV30	-	TRBJ2-3	-	CAWSVVGSTDTQYF	TGTGCCTGGAGTGTCGTGGGTAGCACAGATACGCAGTATTTT
TRBV28	-	TRBJ2-7	-	CASSLLEAYEQYF	TGTGCCAGCAGCCTACTAGAGGCCTACGAGCAGTACTTC
TRBV19	-	TRBJ2-7	-	CASSIKYPRDYEQYF	TGTGCCAGTAGTATCAAGTACCCTCGGGACTACGAGCAGTACTTC
TRBV11-2	-	TRBJ2-6	-	CASSSGLVGANVLTF	TGTGCCAGCAGCTCGGGGTTGGTTGGGGCCAACGTCCTGACTTTC
TRBV6-5	-	TRBJ2-2	once	CASSYSTRGVGGELFF	TGTGCCAGCAGTTACTCGACTAGGGGAGTTGGCGGGGAGCTGTTTTTT
TRBV7-9	-	TRBJ2-5	-	CASSYNEYQETQYF	TGTGCCAGCAGCTATAACGAGTACCAAGAGACCCAGTACTTC
TRBV5-1	-	TRBJ2-7	-	CASSWEAGRSSYEQYF	TGCGCCAGCAGCTGGGAGGCGGGTCGAAGCTCCTACGAGCAGTACTTC
TRBV28	-	TRBJ1-5	-	CASSVSGTGPQHF	TGTGCCAGCAGTGTCTCAGGGACGGGGCCCCAGCATTTT
TRBV10-2	TRBD2	TRBJ2-3	-	CASSENPFAGVLTDTQYF	TGCGCCAGCAGTGAGAACCCATTCGCGGGAGTTTTGACAGATACGCAGTATTTT
TRBV6-5	-	TRBJ1-2	-	CASTPWWGQGYTF	TGTGCCAGCACCCCCTGGTGGGGGCAAGGCTACACCTTC
TRBV5-1	TRBD2	TRBJ2-7	-	CASSAGLGVYEQYF	TGCGCCAGCAGCGCGGGACTAGGTGTCTACGAGCAGTACTTC
TRBV27	-	TRBJ2-1	-	CASRVAGAGYNEQFF	TGTGCCAGCAGGGTCGCCGGAGCCGGATACAATGAGCAGTTCTTC
TRBV7-9	TRBD2	TRBJ2-3	-	CASIPVGSGRSDTQYF	TGTGCCAGCATCCCGGTTGGTAGCGGGAGGTCCGATACGCAGTATTTT
TRBV14	-	TRBJ2-3	-	CASSEGVTDTQYF	TGTGCCAGCAGCGAAGGCGTTACAGATACGCAGTATTTT
TRBV19	-	TRBJ1-4	-	CASSNRDFDEKLFF	TGTGCCAGTAGTAACCGGGACTTCGACGAAAAACTGTTTTTT
TRBV4-1	TRBD2	TRBJ2-7	-	CASSQGVAGRYEQYF	TGCGCCAGCAGCCAAGGGGTAGCGGGTCGTTACGAGCAGTACTTC
TRBV7-9	-	TRBJ2-1	-	CASSLGSTWLF	TGTGCCAGCAGCTTAGGTTCTACTTGGCTCTTC
TRBV6-1	-	TRBJ2-7	once	CASSERLDSQYEQYF	TGTGCCAGCAGTGAAAGGTTGGACTCCCAGTACGAGCAGTACTTC
TRBV2	-	TRBJ2-3	-	CASSEDGGTGYLSTDTQYF	TGTGCCAGCAGTGAAGACGGGGGCACAGGTTACCTTAGCACAGATACGCAGTATTTT
TRBV7-8	-	TRBJ2-1	once	CASRLGLGSSPYNEQFF	TGTGCCAGCAGACTGGGGTTGGGATCTTCCCCATACAATGAGCAGTTCTTC
TRBV5-5	-	TRBJ2-7	-	CASSFNYEQYF	TGTGCCAGCAGCTTTAACTACGAGCAGTACTTC
TRBV11-2	-	TRBJ1-1	-	CASSLEGRGTEAFF	TGTGCCAGCAGCTTAGAGGGTAGGGGCACTGAAGCTTTCTTT
TRBV18	-	TRBJ1-2	-	CASSSSGEYGYTF	TGTGCCAGCTCATCAAGCGGGGAATATGGCTACACCTTC
TRBV29-1	-	TRBJ2-1	-	CSVRLGDTSYNEQFF	TGCAGCGTTAGGCTCGGGGACACTAGTTACAATGAGCAGTTCTTC
TRBV7-9	TRBD1	TRBJ2-5	-	CASSLLDRGSKETQYF	TGTGCCAGCAGCTTACTCGACAGGGGATCGAAGGAGACCCAGTACTTC
TRBV5-4	TRBD1	TRBJ2-2	-	CASSLEPSGTGQNTGELFF	TGTGCCAGCAGCTTGGAGCCCTCCGGGACAGGTCAGAACACCGGGGAGCTGTTTTTT
TRBV6-6	-	TRBJ2-7	-	CASSYSGDYEQYF	TGTGCCAGCAGTTACTCCGGGGACTACGAGCAGTACTTC
TRBV2	-	TRBJ2-7	-	CASSEASATYEQYF	TGTGCCAGCAGTGAAGCGTCGGCAACCTACGAGCAGTACTTC
TRBV4-3	-	TRBJ2-1	-	CASSQETGWYEQFF	TGCGCCAGCAGCCAAGAGACAGGTTGGTATGAGCAGTTCTTC
TRBV2	-	TRBJ2-1	-	CASSEIDSYNEQFF	TGTGCCAGCAGTGAAATAGACAGCTACAATGAGCAGTTCTTC
TRBV27	-	TRBJ2-2	once	CASSLPWGTGELFF	TGTGCCAGCAGCCTCCCCTGGGGTACCGGGGAGCTGTTTTTT
TRBV7-6	-	TRBJ2-7	-	CASSLGVTSYEQYF	TGTGCCAGCAGCTTAGGCGTTACTTCCTACGAGCAGTACTTC
TRBV7-9	TRBD2	TRBJ2-1	-	CASSRIGASGRWGEQFF	TGTGCCAGCAGCCGAATCGGAGCTAGCGGGAGGTGGGGTGAGCAGTTCTTC